This T cell receptor beta chain was identified in a study of CD8+CD57+ T cells in acquired aplastic anemia. About the study: On average, sorted CD4+ and CD8+ cells gave around 3 ug of DNA. General study points: A significant difference in CD8+ Simpson's diversity between patients and controls was not found. Overlap between patients and controls comprised some 31 CD8+ CDR3 sequences.

Using genomic DNA as the template, TCR beta VDJ and CDR3 profiling was carried out. TCRdb re-derived calls from the reads in MiXCR, one entry per CDR3 protein. The sample lists about 210,000 distinct CDR3 sequences, around 63% occurring once. As regards this clonotype: Antigen specificity is unknown.

This CDR3 has 14 residues. Germline loops: CDR1 SGHDT, CDR2 YYEEEE. The J segment lost 6 bases and the V segment lost 4 bases, leaving 8 bases of the junction unmatched. Sample: sorted CD4+, CD8+, or CD8+CD57+ T cells (not recorded which) from PBMCs. The V and J genes are TRBV5-6 and TRBJ1-1, with TRBD1 matching 8 bases. This clonotype was sampled from a human donor in good health. The CDR3: CASSLGQGAAEAFF. The CDR3 DNA follows: TGTGCCAGCAGCCTGGGGCAGGGGGCGGCTGAAGCTTTCTTT.